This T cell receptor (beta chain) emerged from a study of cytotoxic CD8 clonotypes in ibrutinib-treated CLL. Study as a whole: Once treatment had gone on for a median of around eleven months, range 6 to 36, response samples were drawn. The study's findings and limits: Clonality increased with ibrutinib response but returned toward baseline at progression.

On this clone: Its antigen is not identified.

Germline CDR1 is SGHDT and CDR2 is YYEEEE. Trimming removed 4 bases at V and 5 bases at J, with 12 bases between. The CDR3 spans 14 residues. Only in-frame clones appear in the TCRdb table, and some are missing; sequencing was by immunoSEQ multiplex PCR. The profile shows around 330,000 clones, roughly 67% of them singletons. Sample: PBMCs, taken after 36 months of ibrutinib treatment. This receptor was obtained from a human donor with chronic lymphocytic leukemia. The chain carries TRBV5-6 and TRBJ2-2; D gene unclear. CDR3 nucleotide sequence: TGTGCCAGCAGCCTGTTTTGGGGAACCGGGGAGCTGTTTTTT. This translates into CASSLFWGTGELFF.